This passage covers 21 T cell receptor beta chains from one sample sequenced in a study of CD8+ T cells in alopecia areata. Treatment of the sample: oral pan-JAK inhibitor, 5-10 mg twice daily. As the sequencing template, cDNA was produced by extracting RNA and reverse transcribing it. Libraries were prepared by immunoSEQ multiplex PCR; TCRdb keeps only in-frame clonotypes and omits some of them. The table has 150,000 to 200,000 clones, less than 80% seen once. The source was CD4+ T cells sorted from blood, collected at week 24, from a patient treated with tofacitinib. These receptors were obtained from a human donor with alopecia areata.

The rearrangement links TRBV30 to TRBJ2-2, with 7 bases aligning to TRBD1. The CDR3 is made up of 15 amino acids. J gave up 1 base and V 0 bases, and 2 bases lay outside the gene matches. Germline CDR1 is GTSNPN and CDR2 is SVGIG (reference sequence). In DNA, the CDR3 is TGTGCCTGGAGTGTACGGGACAGGAACACCGGGGAGCTGTTTTTT. The encoded protein is CAWSVRDRNTGELFF.

The CDR3 bases are TGTGCCAGCAGCCCTCCGGGACAGGGCATGTTCTTC. Residues: CASSPPGQGMFF. V is TRBV6-5 and J is TRBJ2-1; 9 bases agree with TRBD1. With 6 bases clipped from V and 15 bases from J, the junction kept 9 bases outside the gene matches. The germline CDR1 and CDR2 sequences are MNHEY and SVGAGI. The CDR3 loop spans 12 amino acids.

The gene calls are TRBV30 and TRBJ2-3; 8 bases agree with TRBD2. V lost 8 bases and J lost 1; bases outside the gene matches: 8. Germline lookup yields CDR1 GTSNPN and CDR2 SVGIG (reference sequence). The CDR3 totals 14 residues. Here the CDR3 reads CAGVPRGGTDTQYF. As DNA, the CDR3 is TGTGCCGGGGTCCCGCGGGGGGGCACAGATACGCAGTATTTT.

This clone occurred a few times. The chain carries TRBV5-1 and TRBJ2-7; 7 positions agree with TRBD1. Trimming cost V 4 bases and J 6 bases; bases outside gene matches: 10. The germline V gene encodes CDR1 SGHRS and CDR2 YFSETQ. The CDR3 length is 14 residues. CDR3 bases: TGCGCCAGCAGCGAGGCACAGGGGAGTGGCGAGCAGTACTTC. This codes for CASSEAQGSGEQYF.

This clone was seen a handful of times. The chain links TRBV5-1 to TRBJ2-3; no reliable D call. CDR3 length equals 13 residues. The germline V gene encodes CDR1 SGHRS and CDR2 YFSETQ. The V and J ends lost 0 bases and 4 bases respectively, with 6 bases between them. The CDR3: CASSLGHSDTQYF. For the CDR3, the DNA is TGCGCCAGCAGCTTGGGACATTCAGATACGCAGTATTTT.

This chain uses TRBV7-9 with TRBJ2-6; a weak D match, TRBD1 (5 bases). The V end was cut by 5 bases, the J end by 0 bases, with 14 bases between. The CDR3 spans 17 residues. Germline-derived CDR1 and CDR2 are SEHNR and FQNEAQ (reference sequence). In nucleotides, the CDR3 is TGTGCCAGCAGCCCAACAGGATTTCGCTCTGGGGCCAACGTCCTGACTTTC. It translates to CASSPTGFRSGANVLTF. Full variable domain (missing parts from reference TRBV7-9 and TRBJ2-6): DTGVSQNPRHKITKRGQNVTFRCDPISEHNRLYWYRQTLGQGPEFLTYFQNEAQLEKSRLLSDRFSAERPKGSFSTLEIQRTEQGDSAMYLCASSPTGFRSGANVLTFGAGSRLTVL.

In this sample, this clone turned up a few times. The J gene is TRBJ1-4, the V gene TRBV19; D call uncertain. The V gene's germline CDR1 is LNHDA and CDR2 SQIVND (reference sequence). V was shortened by 5 bases and J by 7 bases, with 5 bases between the two germline ends. The CDR3 runs 11 residues. Written as DNA, the CDR3 is TGTGCCAGTAGTCAGCGTGAAAAACTGTTTTTT. This codes for CASSQREKLFF.

In this sample, this clone turned up a few times. The V and J genes are TRBV10-2 and TRBJ1-5; D unclear. The CDR3 totals 13 residues. Germline CDR1 WSHSY, CDR2 SAAADI. V was cut by 7 bases and J by 9 bases, with 16 bases left in between. CDR3 protein: CASTDRESGPQHF. Here the CDR3 DNA reads TGCGCCAGCACCGATCGGGAATCGGGGCCCCAGCATTTT.

The chain couples TRBV6-1 to TRBJ2-5; D unclear. Germline values: CDR1 MNHNS, CDR2 SASEGT. This CDR3 is built from 12 residues. Deletions cut 7 bases from V and 4 bases from J, with 10 bases between. In DNA, the CDR3 is TGTGCCAGCACTGAGGCTCGAGAGACCCAGTACTTC. Amino acids: CASTEARETQYF.

The rearrangement joins TRBV29-1 to TRBJ2-6, with 9 bases identical to TRBD1. J gave up 4 bases and V 6 bases, and 7 bases lay outside the gene matches. This CDR3 region has 15 residues. Germline CDR1 and CDR2: SQVTM and ANQGSEA. CDR3 in amino acids: CSVATGGTGANVLTF. The CDR3 nucleotides are TGCAGCGTCGCCACAGGGGGCACCGGGGCCAACGTCCTGACTTTC.

The V call is TRBV10-3, the J call TRBJ2-3; 9 nucleotides align to TRBD1. V dropped 4 bases and J dropped 1; count of bases not matched to a gene: 0. CDR1 ENHRY and CDR2 SYGVKD come from the germline V gene. This CDR3 is built from 14 residues. CDR3: CAISGDRGTDTQYF. CDR3 in DNA: TGTGCCATCAGTGGGGACAGGGGCACAGATACGCAGTATTTT.

V is TRBV5-1 and J is TRBJ2-2; 9 bases fit TRBD1. Germline-derived CDR1 and CDR2 are SGHRS and YFSETQ. With 5 bases clipped from V and 7 bases from J, the junction kept 6 bases outside the gene matches. The CDR3 totals 14 residues. The CDR3 region has the DNA TGCGCCAGCAGTGAACAGGGGGCTGTCGGGGAGCTGTTTTTT. It yields the protein CASSEQGAVGELFF.

The genes are TRBV6-5 and TRBJ1-1; no firm D call. CDR1 and CDR2 (germline): MNHEY, SVGAGI. Trimming left V 0 bases short and J 5 bases short, with 13 bases between. This CDR3 is built from 15 residues. CDR3 DNA: TGTGCCAGCAGTTACTCAGGTCTGGGTCGTACTGAAGCTTTCTTT. Amino acids: CASSYSGLGRTEAFF.

The chain combines TRBV19 with TRBJ2-5; 8 nucleotides align to TRBD1. The germline gives CDR1 LNHDA, CDR2 SQIVND (reference sequence). V trimming: 5 bases; J trimming: 2 bases; junction bases outside the gene matches: 10. This CDR3 contains 16 residues. The CDR3 DNA follows: TGTGCCAGTAGTCTGGGGACAGGCGCGACACAAGAGACCCAGTACTTC. Its translation is CASSLGTGATQETQYF.

This clone appeared a few times. The chain couples TRBV27 to TRBJ1-2, with D hard to call. The V end lost 4 bases, the J end lost 8 bases, and 11 bases lay between the germline ends. This CDR3 comprises 12 residues. Germline V gene lookup returns CDR1 MNHEY and CDR2 SMNVEV (reference sequence). The CDR3 sequence is CASSSGSLGYTF. CDR3 sequence (DNA): TGTGCCAGCAGTTCCGGAAGCTTAGGCTACACCTTC.

The V gene is TRBV5-4, the J gene TRBJ2-5; D remains unclear. This CDR3 spans 14 amino acids. CDR1 and CDR2 from the germline V gene are SGHNT and YYREEE (reference sequence). Trimming shortened V by 2 bases and J by 0 bases, and 8 bases separated the two germline ends. CDR3 in DNA: TGTGCCAGCAGCTTTGGGCTAAACCAAGAGACCCAGTACTTC. As protein: CASSFGLNQETQYF.

The gene calls are TRBV5-4 and TRBJ2-1; 8 bases line up with TRBD2. CDR3 length equals 16 residues. CDR1 SGHNT and CDR2 YYREEE come from the germline V gene (reference sequence). V shed 4 bases, J shed 0 bases, and the junction held 6 bases outside the gene matches. The chain's CDR3 is CASSPAGGRSYNEQFF. The CDR3, as DNA: TGTGCCAGCAGCCCCGCGGGGGGCCGCTCCTACAATGAGCAGTTCTTC.

This chain joins TRBV5-1 and TRBJ2-1; 7 bases line up with TRBD1. Losses at the gene ends were 0 bases for V and 8 bases for J; bases not matched to a gene: 5. The CDR3 spans 14 residues. The germline V gene has CDR1 SGHRS and CDR2 YFSETQ. The CDR3 bases are TGCGCCAGCAGCTTGGGACAGGGTTCATATGAGCAGTTCTTC. Translation gives CASSLGQGSYEQFF.

This clone was counted only a few times. The CDR3 nucleotides are TGTGCCAGTAGTGGAGACAGGTATTCCTACAATGAGCAGTTCTTC. Protein: CASSGDRYSYNEQFF. The V and J genes are TRBV19 and TRBJ2-1, with D possibly TRBD1 on 6 matching bases. Trimming took 5 bases from V and 1 from J, leaving 12 bases between them. This CDR3 has 15 amino acids. Germline V gene lookup returns CDR1 LNHDA and CDR2 SQIVND (reference sequence).

In its sample, this clone was seen a few times. The chain combines TRBV5-6 with TRBJ2-4, with D unclear. CDR1 is SGHDT and CDR2 is YYEEEE in the germline V gene. This CDR3 comprises 18 residues. V was clipped by 6 bases and J by 0 bases, with 22 bases between them. CDR3 sequence (DNA): TGTGCCAGCACCCGGACGGCCGCTTTGGAATTAGCCAAAAACATTCAGTACTTC. This encodes CASTRTAALELAKNIQYF.

This clone was recorded a few times. The genes are TRBV5-6 and TRBJ1-5; no reliable D call. The CDR3 contains 14 residues. Deletions cut 0 bases from V and 0 bases from J, with 4 bases between. Germline loops: CDR1 SGHDT, CDR2 YYEEEE. The CDR3 DNA is TGTGCCAGCAGCTTGGTCGGTAGCAATCAGCCCCAGCATTTT. Translation gives CASSLVGSNQPQHF.